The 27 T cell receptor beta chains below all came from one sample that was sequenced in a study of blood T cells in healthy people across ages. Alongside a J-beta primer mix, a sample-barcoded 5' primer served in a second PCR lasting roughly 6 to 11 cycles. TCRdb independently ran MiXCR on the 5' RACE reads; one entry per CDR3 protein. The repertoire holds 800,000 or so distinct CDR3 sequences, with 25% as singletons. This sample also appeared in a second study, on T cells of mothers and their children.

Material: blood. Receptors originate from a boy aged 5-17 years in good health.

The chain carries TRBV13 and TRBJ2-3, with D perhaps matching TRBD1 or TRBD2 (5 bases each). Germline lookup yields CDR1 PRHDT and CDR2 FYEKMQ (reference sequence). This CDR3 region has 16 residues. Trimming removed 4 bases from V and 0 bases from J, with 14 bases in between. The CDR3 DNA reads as TGTGCCAGCAGCTCGGGACCTCAGACTAGCACAGATACGCAGTATTTT. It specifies CASSSGPQTSTDTQYF.

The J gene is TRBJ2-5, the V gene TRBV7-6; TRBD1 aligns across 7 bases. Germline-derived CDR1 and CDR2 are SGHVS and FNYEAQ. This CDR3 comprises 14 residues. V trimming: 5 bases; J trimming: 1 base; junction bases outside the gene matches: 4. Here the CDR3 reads CASSTRGPQETQYF. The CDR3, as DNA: TGTGCCAGCAGCACAAGGGGGCCCCAAGAGACCCAGTACTTC.

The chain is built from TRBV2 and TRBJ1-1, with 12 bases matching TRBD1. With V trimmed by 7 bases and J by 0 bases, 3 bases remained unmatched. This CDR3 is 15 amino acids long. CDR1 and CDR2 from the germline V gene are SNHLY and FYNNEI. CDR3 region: CASTGTGGMNTEAFF. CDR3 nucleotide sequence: TGTGCCAGCACAGGGACAGGGGGCATGAACACTGAAGCTTTCTTT.

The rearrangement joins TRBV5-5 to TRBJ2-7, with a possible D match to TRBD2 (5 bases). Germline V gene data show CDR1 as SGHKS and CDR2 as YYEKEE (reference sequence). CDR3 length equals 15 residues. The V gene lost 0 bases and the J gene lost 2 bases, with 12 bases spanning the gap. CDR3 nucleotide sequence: TGTGCCAGCAGCTTGGGGGTACTAGTCCCCTACGAGCAGTACTTC. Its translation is CASSLGVLVPYEQYF. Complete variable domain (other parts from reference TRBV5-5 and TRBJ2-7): DAGVTQSPTHLIKTRGQQVTLRCSPISGHKSVSWYQQVLGQGPQFIFQYYEKEERGRGNFPDRFSARQFPNYSSELNVNALLLGDSALYLCASSLGVLVPYEQYFGPGTRLTVT.

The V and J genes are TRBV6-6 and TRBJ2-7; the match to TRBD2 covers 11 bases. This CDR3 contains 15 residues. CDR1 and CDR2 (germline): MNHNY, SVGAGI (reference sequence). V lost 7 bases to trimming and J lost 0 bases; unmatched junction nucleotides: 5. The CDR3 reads CASNLAGGPSYEQYF. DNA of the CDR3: TGTGCCAGCAATTTAGCGGGAGGGCCCTCCTACGAGCAGTACTTC.

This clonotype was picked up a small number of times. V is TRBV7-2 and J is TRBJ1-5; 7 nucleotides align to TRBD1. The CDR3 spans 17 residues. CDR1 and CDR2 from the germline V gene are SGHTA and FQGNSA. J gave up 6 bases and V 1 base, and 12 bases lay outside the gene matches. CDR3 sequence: CASSLEEFPGGGQPQHF. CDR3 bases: TGTGCCAGCAGCTTAGAAGAATTCCCAGGGGGTGGTCAGCCCCAGCATTTT.

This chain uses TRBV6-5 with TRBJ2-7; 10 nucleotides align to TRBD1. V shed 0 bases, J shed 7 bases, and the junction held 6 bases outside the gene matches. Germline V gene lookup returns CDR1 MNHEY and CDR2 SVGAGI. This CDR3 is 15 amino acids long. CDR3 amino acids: CASSYSTGGAGEQYF. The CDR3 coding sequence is TGTGCCAGCAGTTACTCGACAGGGGGCGCGGGTGAGCAGTACTTC.

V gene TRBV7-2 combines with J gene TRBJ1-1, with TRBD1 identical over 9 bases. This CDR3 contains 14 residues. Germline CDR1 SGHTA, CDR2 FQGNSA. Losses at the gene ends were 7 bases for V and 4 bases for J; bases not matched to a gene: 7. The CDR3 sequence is CASKGGQGITEAFF. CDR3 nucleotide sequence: TGTGCCAGCAAGGGGGGACAGGGCATCACTGAAGCTTTCTTT.

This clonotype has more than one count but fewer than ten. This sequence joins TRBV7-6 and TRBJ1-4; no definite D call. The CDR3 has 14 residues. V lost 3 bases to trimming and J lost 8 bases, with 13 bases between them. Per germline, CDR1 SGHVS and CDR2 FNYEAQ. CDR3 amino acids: CASSLGGSEEKLFF. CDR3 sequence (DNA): TGTGCCAGCAGCTTGGGTGGTTCTGAAGAAAAACTGTTTTTT.

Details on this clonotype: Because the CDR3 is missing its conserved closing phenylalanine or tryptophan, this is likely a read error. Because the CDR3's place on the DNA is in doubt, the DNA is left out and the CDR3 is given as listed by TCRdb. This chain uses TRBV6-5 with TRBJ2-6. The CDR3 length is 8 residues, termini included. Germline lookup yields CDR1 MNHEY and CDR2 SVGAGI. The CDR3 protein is CASSNPDI.

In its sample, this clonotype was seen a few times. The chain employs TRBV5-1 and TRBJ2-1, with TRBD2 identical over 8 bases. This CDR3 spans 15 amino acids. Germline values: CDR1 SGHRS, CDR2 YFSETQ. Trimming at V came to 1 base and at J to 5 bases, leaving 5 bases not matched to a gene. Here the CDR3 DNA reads TGCGCCAGCAGCTTGATAGCGGGATTGGACAATGAGCAGTTCTTC. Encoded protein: CASSLIAGLDNEQFF.

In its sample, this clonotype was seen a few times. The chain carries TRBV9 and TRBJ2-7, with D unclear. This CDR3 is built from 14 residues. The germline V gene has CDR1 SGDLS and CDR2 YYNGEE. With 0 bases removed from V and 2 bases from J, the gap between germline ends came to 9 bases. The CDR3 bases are TGTGCCAGCAGCGTAGCGGCAGCTGCCTACGAGCAGTACTTC. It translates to CASSVAAAAYEQYF.

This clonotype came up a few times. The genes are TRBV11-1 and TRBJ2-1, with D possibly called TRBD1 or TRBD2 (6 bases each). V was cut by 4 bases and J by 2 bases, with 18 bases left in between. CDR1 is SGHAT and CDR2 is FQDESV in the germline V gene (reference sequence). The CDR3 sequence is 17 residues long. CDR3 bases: TGTGCCAGCAGCTCGGTGGGGGGCGGAGGGGCCTACAATGAGCAGTTCTTC. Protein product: CASSSVGGGGAYNEQFF. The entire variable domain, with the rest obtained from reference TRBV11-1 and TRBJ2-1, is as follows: EAEVAQSPRYKITEKSQAVAFWCDPISGHATLYWYRQILGQGPELLVQFQDESVVDDSQLPKDRFSAERLKGVDSTLKIQPAELGDSAMYLCASSSVGGGGAYNEQFFGPGTRLTVL.

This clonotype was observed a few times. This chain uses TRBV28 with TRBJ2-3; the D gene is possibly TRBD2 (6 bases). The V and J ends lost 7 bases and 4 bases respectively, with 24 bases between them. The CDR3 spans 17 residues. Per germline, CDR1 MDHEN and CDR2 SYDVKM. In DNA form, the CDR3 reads TGTGCCAGCATCCCCCTCGCCGCAGGGAGGCCCCCAGATACGCAGTATTTT. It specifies CASIPLAAGRPPDTQYF.

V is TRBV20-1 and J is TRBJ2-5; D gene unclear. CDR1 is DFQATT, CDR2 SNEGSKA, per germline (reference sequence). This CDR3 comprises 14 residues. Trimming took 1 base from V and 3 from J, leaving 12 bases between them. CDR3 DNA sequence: TGCAGTGCTAGAGTCGCGCAGCTCAAAGAGACCCAGTACTTC. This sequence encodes CSARVAQLKETQYF.

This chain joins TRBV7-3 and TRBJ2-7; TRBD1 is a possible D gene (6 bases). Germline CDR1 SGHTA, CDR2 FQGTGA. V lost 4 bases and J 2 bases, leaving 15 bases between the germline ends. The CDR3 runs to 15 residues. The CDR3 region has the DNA TGTGCCAGCAGCTCCGAAGGGGGTGGTACCTACGAGCAGTACGTC. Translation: CASSSEGGGTYEQYV.

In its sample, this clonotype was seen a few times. The CDR3 is CASSQDWGAESEKLFF. CDR3 nucleotide sequence: TGTGCCAGCAGCCAAGATTGGGGTGCCGAGAGTGAAAAACTGTTTTTT. The V and J genes are TRBV3-1 and TRBJ1-4; D not resolved. The CDR3 spans 16 residues. Germline V lookup: CDR1 LGHDT, CDR2 YNNKEL (reference sequence). The ends were cut back, 0 bases at V and 7 bases at J, with 15 bases in the middle.

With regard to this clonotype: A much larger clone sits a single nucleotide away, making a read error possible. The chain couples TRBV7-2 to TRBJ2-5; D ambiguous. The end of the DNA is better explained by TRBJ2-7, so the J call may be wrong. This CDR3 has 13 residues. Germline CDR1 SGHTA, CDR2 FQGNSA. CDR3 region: CASSFQDPYEQYF. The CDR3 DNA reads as TGTGCCAGCAGCTTTCAGGACCCCTACGAGCAGTACTTC.

The CDR3 DNA sequence: TGTGCCAGCAGGTCCCACGAGGGGTTTAGTTCACCCCTCCACTTT. It yields the protein CASRSHEGFSSPLHF. This chain uses TRBV6-5 with TRBJ1-6; TRBD1 might be the D (5 bases). The CDR3 runs 15 residues. V dropped 6 bases and J dropped 9 bases, with 18 bases sitting between them. The germline CDR1 and CDR2 sequences are MNHEY and SVGAGI.

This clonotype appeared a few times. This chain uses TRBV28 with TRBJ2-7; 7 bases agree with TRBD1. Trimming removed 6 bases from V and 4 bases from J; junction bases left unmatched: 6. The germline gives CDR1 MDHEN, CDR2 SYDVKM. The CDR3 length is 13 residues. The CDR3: CASSDRVIYEQYF. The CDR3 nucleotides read TGTGCCAGCAGCGACAGGGTTATTTACGAGCAGTACTTC.

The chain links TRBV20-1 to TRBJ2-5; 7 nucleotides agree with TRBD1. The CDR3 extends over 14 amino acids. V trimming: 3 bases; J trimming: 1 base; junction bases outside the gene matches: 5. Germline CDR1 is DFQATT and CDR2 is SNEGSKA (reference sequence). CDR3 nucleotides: TGCAGTGCTAGGGACAGGCGCTTCCAAGAGACCCAGTACTTC. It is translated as CSARDRRFQETQYF.

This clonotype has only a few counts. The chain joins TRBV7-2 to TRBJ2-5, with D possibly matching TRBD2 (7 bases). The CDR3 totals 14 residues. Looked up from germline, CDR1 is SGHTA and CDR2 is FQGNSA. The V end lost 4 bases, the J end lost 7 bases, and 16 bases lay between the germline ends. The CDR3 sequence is CASSYQNREGTQYF. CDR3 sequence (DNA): TGTGCCAGCAGCTACCAGAACAGGGAGGGGACCCAGTACTTC.

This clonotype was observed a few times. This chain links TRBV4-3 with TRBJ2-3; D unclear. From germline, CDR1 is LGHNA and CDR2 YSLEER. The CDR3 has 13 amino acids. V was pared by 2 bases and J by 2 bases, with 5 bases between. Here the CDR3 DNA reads TGCGCCAGCAGCCAACAGGACACAGATACGCAGTATTTT. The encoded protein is CASSQQDTDTQYF.

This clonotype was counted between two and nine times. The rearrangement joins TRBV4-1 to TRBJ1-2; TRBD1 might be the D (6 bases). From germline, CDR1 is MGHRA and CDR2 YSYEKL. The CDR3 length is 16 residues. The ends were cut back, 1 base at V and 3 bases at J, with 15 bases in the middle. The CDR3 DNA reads TGCGCCAGCAGCCAAGTAGGGGGGGCTCTTGACTATGGCTACACCTTC. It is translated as CASSQVGGALDYGYTF.

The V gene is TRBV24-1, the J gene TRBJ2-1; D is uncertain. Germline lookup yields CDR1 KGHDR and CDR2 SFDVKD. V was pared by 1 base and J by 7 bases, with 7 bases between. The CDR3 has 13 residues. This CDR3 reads CATSDFTNNEQFF. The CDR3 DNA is TGTGCCACCAGTGATTTTACTAATAATGAGCAGTTCTTC.

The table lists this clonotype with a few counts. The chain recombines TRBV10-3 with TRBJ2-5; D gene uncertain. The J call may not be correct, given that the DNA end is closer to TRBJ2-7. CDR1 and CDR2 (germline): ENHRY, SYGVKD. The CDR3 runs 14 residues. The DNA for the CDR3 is TGTGCCATCAGTGAGTCGCTGGTCTCCTACGAGCAGTACTTC. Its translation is CAISESLVSYEQYF.

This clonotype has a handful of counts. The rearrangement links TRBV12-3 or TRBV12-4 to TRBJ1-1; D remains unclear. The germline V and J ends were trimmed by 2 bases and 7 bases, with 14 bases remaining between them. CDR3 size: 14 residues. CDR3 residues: CASSLQFNLIEAFF. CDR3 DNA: TGTGCCAGCAGTTTACAGTTTAATCTCATTGAAGCTTTCTTT.